This T cell receptor (beta chain) was obtained from a study of regulatory T cells in long-lasting Graves disease. Broader study findings: With persistent disease, TRBV28, TRBJ1-2 and TRBJ2-5 were the favored segments.

In building TCR beta libraries, iRepertoire HTBI primers were used together with Arm-PCR of CDR3 regions. Source study methods: Segment identification across samples yielded 60 or so TRBV and more than 11 TRBJ segments. TCRdb called the multiplex PCR reads again in MiXCR, with one record for every CDR3 protein. What appears here as the V and J calls and clone size reflects TCRdb's work, not the paper's. The sample lists about 540,000 distinct CDR3 sequences, 13% occurring once. This clonotype was seen at least ten times. Its antigen is not identified. The V and J ends lost 1 base and 1 base respectively, with 7 bases between them. Germline V gives CDR1 SGHTA, CDR2 FQGNSA. This CDR3 spans 14 amino acids. The sample's time point: newly diagnosed GD, antithyroid drugs for less than 3 months. Isolated PBMC RNA provided the starting material for the TCR library. The sample was also linked to a second study, of T cells in Graves' hyperthyroidism and ophthalmopathy. That study reports: Graves' hyperthyroidism was deemed stable absent ophthalmopathy progression within 18 months. TCR CDR3 underwent first-round RT-PCR with the HTBI primer set.

This specimen was peripheral blood mononuclear cells (PBMCs), taken at new diagnosis, from a patient treated with antithyroid drugs. The clonotype was recovered from a young man with Graves disease. J is TRBJ1-1 and V is TRBV7-2; D ambiguous. The CDR3 sequence: CASSLDGPNTEAFF. In DNA form, the CDR3 reads TGTGCCAGCAGCTTAGACGGACCGAACACTGAAGCTTTCTTT.